This paragraph covers one T cell receptor beta chain sequence. The sample contains more than one DNA sequence encoding this CDR3. This entry comes from a study of blood T cell repertoires in COVID-19. Study details: PBMCs, B-cell-depleted T cells, or T cells provided the cDNA or gDNA that made up the material.

Produced via immunoSEQ multiplex PCR; TCRdb's table is partial and in-frame only. The table lists under 350,000 clones, approximately 83% of them singletons. CDR3 length equals 13 residues. Trimming cost V 5 bases and J 5 bases; bases outside gene matches: 5. Germline V gene data show CDR1 as SGHRS and CDR2 as YFSETQ. The gene calls are TRBV5-1 and TRBJ2-5; TRBD2 matches 8 bases. Sequences were obtained from peripheral blood. This TCR derives from a human donor in a cohort sampled during active COVID-19. CDR3 protein: CASSPSGSETQYF. The CDR3 DNA follows: TGCGCCAGCAGTCCAAGCGGGAGCGAGACCCAGTACTTC.